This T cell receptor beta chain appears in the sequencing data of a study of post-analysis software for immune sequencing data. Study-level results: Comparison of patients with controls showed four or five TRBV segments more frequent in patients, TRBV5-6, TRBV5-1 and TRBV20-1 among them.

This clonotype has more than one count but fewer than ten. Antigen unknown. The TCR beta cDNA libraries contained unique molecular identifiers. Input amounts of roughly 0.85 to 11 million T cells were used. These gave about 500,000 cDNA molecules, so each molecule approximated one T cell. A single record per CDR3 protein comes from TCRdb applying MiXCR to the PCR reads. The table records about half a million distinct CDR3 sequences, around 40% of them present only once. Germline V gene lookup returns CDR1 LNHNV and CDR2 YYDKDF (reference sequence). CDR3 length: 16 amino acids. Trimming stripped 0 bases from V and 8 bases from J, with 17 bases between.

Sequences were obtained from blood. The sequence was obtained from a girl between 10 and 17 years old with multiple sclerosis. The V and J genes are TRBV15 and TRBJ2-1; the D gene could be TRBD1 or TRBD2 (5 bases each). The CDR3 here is CATSREGRGRPHEQFF. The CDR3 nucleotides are TGTGCCACCAGCAGAGAGGGTCGGGGCCGACCCCATGAGCAGTTCTTC.